This T cell receptor beta chain was sequenced for a study of blood T cell repertoires in COVID-19. Study context: T cells, B-cell-depleted T cells, or PBMCs supplied cDNA or gDNA.

The V end was cut by 6 bases, the J end by 3 bases, with 11 bases between. This CDR3 contains 14 residues. Germline CDR1 reads MDHEN; CDR2 reads SYDVKM. Recovery meant two consecutive negative NP/OP PCR tests, professional clearance, or resolved symptoms. Libraries were prepared by immunoSEQ multiplex PCR; TCRdb keeps only in-frame clonotypes and omits some of them. The table lists about 410,000 clones, less than 95% of them singletons. This chain links TRBV28 with TRBJ2-2, with D unclear. Specimen: PBMCs or T cells enriched from blood (not recorded which). This TCR was recovered from a man aged 18 to 29 who had recovered from COVID-19. CDR3 in amino acids: CASSQRRDTGELFF. The CDR3 DNA sequence: TGTGCCAGCAGCCAACGTCGGGACACCGGGGAGCTGTTTTTT.